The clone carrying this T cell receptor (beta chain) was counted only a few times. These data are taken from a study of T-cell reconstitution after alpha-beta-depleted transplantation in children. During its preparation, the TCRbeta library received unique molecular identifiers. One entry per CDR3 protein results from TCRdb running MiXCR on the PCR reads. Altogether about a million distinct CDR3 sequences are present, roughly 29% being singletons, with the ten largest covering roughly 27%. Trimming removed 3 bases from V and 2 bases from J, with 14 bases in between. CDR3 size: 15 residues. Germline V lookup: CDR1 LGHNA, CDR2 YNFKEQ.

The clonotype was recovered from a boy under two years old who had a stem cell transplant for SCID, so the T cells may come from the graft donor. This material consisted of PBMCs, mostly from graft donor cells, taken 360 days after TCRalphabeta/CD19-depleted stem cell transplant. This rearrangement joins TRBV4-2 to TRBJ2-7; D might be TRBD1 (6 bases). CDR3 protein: CASSHLTSGAYEQYF. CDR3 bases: TGTGCCAGCAGCCATCTAACCTCAGGGGCCTACGAGCAGTACTTC.